This T cell receptor (beta chain) is drawn from a study of patients and donors after allogeneic stem cell transplantation. MiXCR, run by TCRdb on the RT-PCR reads, gives a single entry per CDR3 protein. The sample shows tens of thousands of distinct CDR3 sequences, roughly 38% of them seen only once. The sequenced material came from blood, either unsorted or a sorted T cell fraction (not recorded which). The TCR was taken from a human donor who was either an allogeneic HSCT recipient or a stem cell or donor lymphocyte infusion donor (not recorded which). It is not recorded whose cells these are; they may come from a transplant donor.

The CDR3 reads CASSLMEGANGYTF. The CDR3 nucleotides read TGTGCCAGCAGCTTAATGGAGGGGGCCAATGGCTACACCTTC. The chain couples TRBV7-6 to TRBJ1-2; 7 bases line up with TRBD1. Trimming at V came to 2 bases and at J to 6 bases, leaving 6 bases not matched to a gene. Germline CDR1 is SGHVS and CDR2 is FNYEAQ. The CDR3 totals 14 residues.